The T cell receptor beta chain under discussion was sequenced for a study of OX40 agonist ivuxolimab in advanced cancers. Method: immunoSEQ multiplex PCR; TCRdb's copy keeps in-frame clones and lacks some. Among more than 65,000 clones listed, about 87% were seen once. Excluded were patients having autoimmune disease history or systemic immunosuppression. The sampling schedule covered blood at baseline, cycle 4 day 1, and cycle 7 day 1. The receptor's source is an adult with an advanced solid tumor such as melanoma, head and neck, liver or kidney cancer. Specimen: CD4+ or CD8+ T cells sorted from blood, collected in a trial of the OX40 agonist ivuxolimab.

CDR3 DNA: TGTGCCAGCAGTATCCAGACAGTTCTCCCCTCCCATGGCTACACCTTC. Its translation: CASSIQTVLPSHGYTF. This chain joins TRBV28 and TRBJ1-2, with a tentative D call TRBD1 (5 bases). V lost 5 bases, J lost 6 bases, and 22 bases lay in between. CDR1 MDHEN and CDR2 SYDVKM come from the germline V gene. This CDR3 contains 16 residues.